Listed below are T cell receptor beta chains from one sample, sequenced in a study of blood T cell repertoires in COVID-19. The repertoire was sequenced with immunoSEQ multiplex PCR; TCRdb's copy has only in-frame clones and lacks some. The sample consists of some 73,000 clones, approximately 86% of them appearing once. Material: peripheral blood. The receptors were gathered from a man aged 80 or over with COVID-19, enrolled during active disease. Each CDR3 is given with its conserved first and last residue. Fields, in order: V gene, CDR3 protein.

TRBV7-2 CASSLQAYGYTF
TRBV6-5 CASSLRPGTEAFF
TRBV7-9 CASSFGGAHETQYF
TRBV5-6 CASSLIRWQGLITIQYF
TRBV5-1 CASSFRTGRSTDTQYF
TRBV7-9 CASSRMAGGTNEQFF
TRBV7-9 CASSLGAGAGYEQYF
TRBV6-5 CASSRSGTLSYEQYF
TRBV6-1 CASSDQEGYEQYF
TRBV15 CATSREGGAFEQYF
TRBV6-5 CASSQDRRETQYF
TRBV13 CASSLRDRVLGYTF
TRBV19 CASSMVANTGELFF
TRBV7-2 CASSSGTSNQPQHF
TRBV15 CATSRSLAGGLHRGETQYF
TRBV10-3 CAISESAGRRSGNTIYF
TRBV7-2 CASSPRGQGRGYTF
TRBV19 CASSSLGQGAYTEAFF
TRBV5-1 CASSSGGWETQYF
TRBV28 CASSPERDPDSGNTIYF
TRBV7-9 CASSRGSTGLTDTQYF
TRBV6-2/TRBV6-3 CASSAGLAGRGTDTQYF
TRBV9 CASSISGENTIYF
TRBV7-8 CASSRTGANEKLFF
TRBV6-6 CASSPIPKWISGTSESPSYNEQFF
TRBV7-2 CASSSADLDRHYGYTF
TRBV27 CASSLPGGTEAFF
TRBV7-9 CASSFRRAGPYGYTF
TRBV15 CATSRAGDGAPRDTEAFF
TRBV28 CASSLFAGGRGVDTQYF
TRBV19 CASTHPSEYTEAFF
TRBV5-1 CASSLGDRGYGYTF
TRBV3-1/TRBV3-2 CASSQGGDVSGNTIYF
TRBV5-4 CASSPGETSGTDTQYF
TRBV7-9 CASSLREGHEGEKLFF
TRBV6-6 CASSYSLASSPLHF
TRBV28 CASSLSLPGAVGYNSPLHF
TRBV9 CASSVAGARFVNEQFF
TRBV12-3/TRBV12-4 CASSQRGEKLFF
TRBV27 CASSFVGLAGGRVRNEQFF
TRBV29-1 CSATSPPGGETQYF
TRBV10-3 CAISESGQGGSNSPLHF
TRBV2 CASREAYEQYF
TRBV3-1/TRBV3-2 CASSQVGQGSYGYTF
TRBV5-1 CASSSGQGPNQPQHF
TRBV6-6 CASSYPARGLGQPQHF
TRBV15 CATSRAGTSGGYEQYF